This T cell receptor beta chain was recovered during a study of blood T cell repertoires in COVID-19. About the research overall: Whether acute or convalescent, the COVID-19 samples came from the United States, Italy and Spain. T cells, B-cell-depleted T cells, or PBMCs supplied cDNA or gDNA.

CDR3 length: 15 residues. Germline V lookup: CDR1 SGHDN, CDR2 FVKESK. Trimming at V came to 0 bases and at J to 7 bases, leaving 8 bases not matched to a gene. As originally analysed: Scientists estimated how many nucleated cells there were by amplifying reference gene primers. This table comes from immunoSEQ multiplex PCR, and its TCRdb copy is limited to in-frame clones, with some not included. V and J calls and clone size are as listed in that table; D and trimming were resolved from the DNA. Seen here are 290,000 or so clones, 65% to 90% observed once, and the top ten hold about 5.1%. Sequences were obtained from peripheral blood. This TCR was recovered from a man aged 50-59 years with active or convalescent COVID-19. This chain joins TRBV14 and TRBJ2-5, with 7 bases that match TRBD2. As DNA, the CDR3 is TGTGCCAGCAGCCAAGATCCCAGCGGGAAGGGGACCCAGTACTTC. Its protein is CASSQDPSGKGTQYF. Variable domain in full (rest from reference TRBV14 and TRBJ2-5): EAGVTQFPSHSVIEKGQTVTLRCDPISGHDNLYWYRRVMGKEIKFLLHFVKESKQDESGMPNNRFLAERTGGTYSTLKVQPAELEDSGVYFCASSQDPSGKGTQYFGPGTRLLVL.